One and the same sample provided the 11 T cell receptor beta chains below, sequenced in a study of blood T cell repertoires in COVID-19. Libraries were prepared by immunoSEQ multiplex PCR; TCRdb keeps only in-frame clonotypes and omits some of them. This table holds about 120,000 clones, around 81% found once. Sequenced: peripheral blood. The receptors shown here come from a woman between 50 and 59 years old with acute or convalescent COVID-19.

V usage is TRBV20-1 and J usage is TRBJ1-3; D not resolved. V lost 1 base, J lost 8 bases, and 6 bases lay in between. In germline, CDR1 is DFQATT, CDR2 SNEGSKA (reference sequence). The CDR3 is 11 residues long. The CDR3 region is CSARVVDTIYF. DNA of the CDR3: TGCAGTGCTAGAGTAGTAGACACCATATATTTT.

The V and J genes are TRBV24-1 and TRBJ1-2; 8 bases are a match to TRBD1. J was trimmed by 0 bases and V by 9 bases; bases with no gene match: 8. The germline V gene has CDR1 KGHDR and CDR2 SFDVKD. The CDR3 has 15 amino acids. The CDR3 protein is CATHPDRATNYGYTF. CDR3 nucleotides: TGTGCCACCCACCCGGACAGGGCGACTAACTATGGCTACACCTTC.

V and J are TRBV14 and TRBJ2-5, with TRBD2 identical over 7 bases. CDR3 size: 16 residues. CDR1 and CDR2 from the germline V gene are SGHDN and FVKESK. Trimming took 0 bases from V and 5 from J; bases not matched to a gene: 9. CDR3 sequence reads: CASSQDSRAGWETQYF. CDR3 coding DNA: TGTGCCAGCAGCCAAGATAGCCGAGCGGGGTGGGAGACCCAGTACTTC.

This clone has just a few counts. The chain couples TRBV19 to TRBJ2-7; 8 bases match TRBD2. Germline V gives CDR1 LNHDA, CDR2 SQIVND (reference sequence). The CDR3 is made up of 12 amino acids. V dropped 4 bases and J dropped 5; count of bases not matched to a gene: 1. Written as DNA, the CDR3 is TGTGCCAGTAGTAGCGGGGGGAACGAGCAGTACTTC. Translation: CASSSGGNEQYF.

The gene calls are TRBV7-8 and TRBJ1-5; the match to TRBD1 covers 10 bases. The CDR3 covers 16 residues. Per the germline V gene, CDR1 is SGHVS and CDR2 is FQNEAQ. V trimming: 0 bases; J trimming: 7 bases; junction bases outside the gene matches: 6. The CDR3 reads CASSLALTGGWQPQHF. The CDR3 nucleotides are TGTGCCAGCAGCTTAGCGTTGACAGGGGGCTGGCAGCCCCAGCATTTT.

V gene TRBV30 combines with J gene TRBJ2-2, with 12 nucleotides matching TRBD2. This CDR3 is built from 15 residues. V gave up 5 bases and J gave up 7 bases; unmatched junction bases: 8. Looked up from germline, CDR1 is GTSNPN and CDR2 is SVGIG (reference sequence). CDR3 in DNA: TGTGCCTGGGCTACTAGCGGGGGGCGTATCGGGGAGCTGTTTTTT. Translation: CAWATSGGRIGELFF.

A single count supports this clone. The chain recombines TRBV10-2 with TRBJ1-2; the D is unclear. This CDR3 is built from 12 residues. Per germline, CDR1 WSHSY and CDR2 SAAADI. The V end lost 3 bases, the J end lost 4 bases, and 6 bases lay between the germline ends. CDR3 DNA: TGCGCCAGCAGTGAAATCAGCTATGGCTACACCTTC. Translated, it gives CASSEISYGYTF.

The chain joins TRBV6-6 to TRBJ2-1; 11 nucleotides match TRBD1. V lost 5 bases and J lost 7; bases outside the gene matches: 7. CDR3 length: 15 amino acids. Germline V gene sequence: CDR1 MNHNY, CDR2 SVGAGI (reference sequence). CDR3 sequence (DNA): TGTGCCAGCAGTAAAGGACAGGGGGCTCGTAATGAGCAGTTCTTC. This translates into CASSKGQGARNEQFF.

The sample holds a few counts of this clone. The CDR3 bases are TGTGCCAGCAGCTCAGGGGGGACAGGCGGTTCACCCCTCCACTTT. Its protein is CASSSGGTGGSPLHF. The chain links TRBV7-9 to TRBJ1-6; 8 positions agree with TRBD1. This CDR3 has 15 amino acids. Germline CDR1 is SEHNR and CDR2 is FQNEAQ (reference sequence). Trimming removed 4 bases from V and 9 bases from J; junction bases left unmatched: 8.

The V gene is TRBV11-2, the J gene TRBJ1-2; 8 bases align to TRBD1. There are 15 residues in the CDR3. In germline, CDR1 is SGHAT, CDR2 FQNNGV. J gave up 4 bases and V 5 bases, and 9 bases lay outside the gene matches. CDR3 protein: CASSLRGTGVYGYTF. DNA of the CDR3: TGTGCCAGCAGCCTAAGGGGGACAGGAGTCTATGGCTACACCTTC.

In regard to this clone: One end of the junction does not line up with germline, which may come from a read error. V is TRBV7-7 and J is TRBJ2-2; D is undetermined. Germline CDR1 is SSHAT and CDR2 is FNYEAQ (reference sequence). The CDR3 is made up of 16 amino acids. CDR3 region: CASSLRLPGDTGELFF. CDR3 sequence (DNA): TGTGCTAGCAGCTTACGACTCCCCGGTGACACCGGGGAGCTGTTTTTT.